The present entry profiles one TCR beta chain with its context. Its antigen is not known. This sample is part of a study of OX40 agonist ivuxolimab in advanced cancers. The wider study: Partial responses occurred in Three dose-escalation patients, one with hepatocellular carcinoma and two with cutaneous melanoma.

CDR3 length equals 14 residues. V was shortened by 3 bases and J by 1 base, with 8 bases between the two germline ends. Germline CDR1 is MNHEY and CDR2 is SMNVEV (reference sequence). Study-wide points: At 0.1 to 3.0 mg/kg, clonal expansion of CD4+ and CD8+ blood T cells had occurred by week 6. Partial responders at 0.1-3.0 mg/kg had among the lowest clonal expansion. In CD8+ T cells, expanded clones were on average more numerous than in CD4+.

Clones were read by immunoSEQ multiplex PCR, and TCRdb kept only the in-frame ones, dropping some. The data hold under 15,000 clones, with 65% to 80% observed a single time. The source material was CD4+ or CD8+ T cells sorted from blood, sampled in a trial of the OX40 agonist ivuxolimab. The clonotype originates from an adult with an advanced solid tumor such as melanoma, head and neck, liver or kidney cancer. The chain recombines TRBV27 with TRBJ2-3; no clear D gene. The CDR3: CASSLWQGTDTQYF. CDR3 nucleotide sequence: TGTGCCAGCAGTTTGTGGCAGGGCACAGATACGCAGTATTTT.